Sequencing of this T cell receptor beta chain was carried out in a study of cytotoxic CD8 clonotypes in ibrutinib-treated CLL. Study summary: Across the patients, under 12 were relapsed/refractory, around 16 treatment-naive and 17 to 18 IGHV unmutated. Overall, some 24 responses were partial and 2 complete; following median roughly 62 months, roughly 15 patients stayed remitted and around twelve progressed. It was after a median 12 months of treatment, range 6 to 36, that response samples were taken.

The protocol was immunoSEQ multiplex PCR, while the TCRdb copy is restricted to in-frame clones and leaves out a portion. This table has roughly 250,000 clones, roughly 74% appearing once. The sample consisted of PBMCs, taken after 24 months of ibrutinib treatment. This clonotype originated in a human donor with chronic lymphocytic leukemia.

CDR3 DNA sequence: TGTGCCAGCAGGAGTTTGGGGATGGGGAATAGTCGGAACACTGAAGCTTTCTTT. This codes for CASRSLGMGNSRNTEAFF. The J gene is TRBJ1-1, the V gene TRBV27; D remains unclear. This CDR3 spans 18 amino acids. V lost 6 bases and J lost 1, with 24 bases in between. The germline gives CDR1 MNHEY, CDR2 SMNVEV (reference sequence).